What follows are 10 T cell receptor beta chains derived from one specimen sequenced in a study of blood T cells in healthy people across ages. With a J-beta primer mix and a sample-barcoded 5' primer, a second PCR ran roughly 7 to 11 cycles. TCRdb passed the 5' RACE reads through MiXCR, listing each CDR3 protein once. The sample has about 970,000 distinct CDR3 sequences; approximately 50% are singletons. The specimen was blood. These receptor sequences come from a woman aged 60-75 years in good health.

This clonotype was counted only a few times. This chain links TRBV20-1 with TRBJ2-5; 8 positions agree with TRBD1. This CDR3 comprises 14 residues. V trimming: 5 bases; J trimming: 5 bases; junction bases outside the gene matches: 10. Germline V gives CDR1 DFQATT, CDR2 SNEGSKA (reference sequence). The CDR3 region is CSAYPGQVMETQYF. The CDR3 coding sequence is TGCAGTGCTTACCCGGGACAGGTTATGGAGACCCAGTACTTC.

This rearrangement joins TRBV29-1 to TRBJ1-3; D gene uncertain. Germline assignment: CDR1 SQVTM and CDR2 ANQGSEA. Trimming took 2 bases from V and 0 from J, leaving 5 bases between them. This CDR3 contains 13 residues. This CDR3 is CSVETNSGNTIYF. Written as DNA, the CDR3 is TGCAGCGTTGAAACTAACTCTGGAAACACCATATATTTT. Using reference TRBV29-1 and TRBJ1-3 for the parts outside the CDR3, the full variable domain is SAVISQKPSRDICQRGTSLTIQCQVDSQVTMMFWYRQQPGQSLTLIATANQGSEATYESGFVIDKFPISRPNLTFSTLTVSNMSPEDSSIYLCSVETNSGNTIYFGEGSWLTVV.

This clonotype has more than one count but fewer than ten. The chain links TRBV7-2 to TRBJ2-7; D remains ambiguous. This CDR3 has 15 residues. V lost 1 base and J 3 bases, leaving 13 bases between the germline ends. The germline CDR1 and CDR2 sequences are SGHTA and FQGNSA. The DNA for the CDR3 is TGTGCCAGCAGCTTAGATAGAGGATTTTACTACGAGCAGTACTTC. Amino acids: CASSLDRGFYYEQYF.

This clonotype was seen a handful of times. This chain joins TRBV29-1 and TRBJ2-3; D ambiguous. Looked up from germline, CDR1 is SQVTM and CDR2 is ANQGSEA. CDR3 length: 12 amino acids. Trimming took 8 bases from V and 5 from J, leaving 14 bases between them. CDR3 in DNA: TGCAGCCCCCGATTCAACGAAGATACGCAGTATTTT. This gives the protein CSPRFNEDTQYF.

This clonotype was found a few times. The chain has TRBV7-9 and TRBJ2-5, with TRBD2 identical over 7 bases. This CDR3 is 16 amino acids long. The V gene end was trimmed by 1 base and the J gene end by 2 bases; junction bases not matched to a gene: 7. Germline V lookup: CDR1 SEHNR, CDR2 FQNEAQ (reference sequence). CDR3 coding DNA: TGTGCCAGCAGCTTAGGAGCGGGAAGGGTGCAAGAGACCCAGTACTTC. Translating it yields CASSLGAGRVQETQYF.

With regard to this clonotype: Relative to the germline gene, one junction end is altered; a read error may explain this. The genes are TRBV12-3 or TRBV12-4 and TRBJ2-3, with 8 bases lining up with TRBD1. The length of the CDR3 is 16 residues. The CDR3 sequence: CASSLYQGASADAQYF. The CDR3, as DNA: TGTGCCAGCAGCCTATATCAGGGGGCGAGCGCAGATGCGCAGTATTTT.

This clonotype occurred a few times. The rearrangement uses TRBV12-3 or TRBV12-4 and TRBJ2-5; D is tentatively TRBD1 or TRBD2 (5 bases each). V shed 5 bases and J shed 4 bases, with 14 bases lying between them. The CDR3 has 14 amino acids. CDR3 bases: TGTGCCAGCAGTCCGAGCGGAACAGGAGAGACCCAGTACTTC. It codes for CASSPSGTGETQYF.

This clonotype was detected a few times. The CDR3 sequence is CSVDVLDTQYF. The CDR3 DNA reads as TGCAGCGTTGACGTTTTGGATACGCAGTATTTT. The chain has TRBV29-1 and TRBJ2-3; D gene uncertain. Germline CDR1 SQVTM, CDR2 ANQGSEA. CDR3 length equals 11 residues. Trimming took 3 bases from V and 6 from J, leaving 7 bases between them.

This clonotype was recorded only once. V and J are TRBV4-1 and TRBJ2-5; D unclear. The CDR3 runs to 13 residues. CDR1 is MGHRA, CDR2 YSYEKL, per germline. V gave up 1 base and J gave up 0 bases, with 3 bases separating them. CDR3 nucleotide sequence: TGCGCCAGCAGCCAAGCCTACCAAGAGACCCAGTACTTC. Translation gives CASSQAYQETQYF.

This chain connects TRBV12-3 or TRBV12-4 to TRBJ2-5; 11 bases are shared with TRBD2. This CDR3 spans 15 amino acids. V trimming: 7 bases; J trimming: 3 bases; junction bases outside the gene matches: 7. CDR3 bases: TGTGCCAGCACCGTATTGGGACTAGCGGAAGAGACCCAGTACTTC. Protein product: CASTVLGLAEETQYF.